The 21 T cell receptor beta chains listed next were all sequenced from one sample in a study of blood T cell repertoires in COVID-19. Assay: immunoSEQ multiplex PCR; the TCRdb copy retains only in-frame clones and omits some. Found here are about 270,000 clones, 88% of them singletons; the top ten hold about 3%. The sample taken for sequencing was PBMCs or T cells enriched from blood (not recorded which). The receptors were gathered from a woman in her forties or fifties who had recovered from COVID-19.

V usage is TRBV5-5 and J usage is TRBJ1-5; D unresolved. V was pared by 0 bases and J by 2 bases, with 6 bases between. The CDR3 is made up of 14 amino acids. Germline V gives CDR1 SGHKS, CDR2 YYEKEE (reference sequence). The CDR3 protein is CASSLGLGNQPQHF. The CDR3 DNA sequence: TGTGCCAGCAGCTTGGGGCTTGGCAATCAGCCCCAGCATTTT.

CDR3 sequence (DNA): TGTGCCAGCAGCACGCGGAATGACAGGGCGGCCAACGTCCTGACTTTC. It translates to CASSTRNDRAANVLTF. The rearrangement uses TRBV27 and TRBJ2-6, with 7 bases lining up with TRBD1. Trimming removed 6 bases from V and 6 bases from J; junction bases left unmatched: 11. Per the germline V gene, CDR1 is MNHEY and CDR2 is SMNVEV (reference sequence). This CDR3 has 16 residues.

The rearrangement uses TRBV28 and TRBJ2-7, with D maybe TRBD2 (5 bases). Trimming left V 6 bases short and J 2 bases short, with 11 bases between. The CDR3 runs 13 residues. Looked up from germline, CDR1 is MDHEN and CDR2 is SYDVKM. CDR3 amino acids: CASSPPRAYEQYF. The CDR3 bases are TGTGCCAGCAGCCCCCCGCGGGCCTACGAGCAGTACTTC.

This clone is a singleton in its sample. The chain couples TRBV5-1 to TRBJ2-5, with 7 bases aligning to TRBD1. J was trimmed by 4 bases and V by 4 bases; bases with no gene match: 7. This CDR3 has 14 residues. Per germline, CDR1 SGHRS and CDR2 YFSETQ. The CDR3 DNA reads TGCGCCAGCAGCACAGGGACAGACAGAGAGACCCAGTACTTC. Translated, it gives CASSTGTDRETQYF.

The chain joins TRBV28 to TRBJ2-7; possible D gene TRBD1, 5 bases. V lost 5 bases to trimming and J lost 6 bases, with 11 bases between them. The CDR3 is made up of 12 amino acids. Germline V lookup: CDR1 MDHEN, CDR2 SYDVKM. The chain's CDR3 is CASSDQGREQYF. The CDR3 region has the DNA TGTGCCAGCAGTGACCAGGGTCGCGAGCAGTACTTC.

This clone was recorded only once. The rearrangement joins TRBV19 to TRBJ1-1, with D possibly matching TRBD1 (5 bases). Trimming cost V 6 bases and J 0 bases, with 14 bases left between them. This CDR3 comprises 15 residues. Per germline, CDR1 LNHDA and CDR2 SQIVND (reference sequence). The CDR3 coding sequence is TGTGCCAGTAGAACAACGGGGGATGTGAACACTGAAGCTTTCTTT. Protein product: CASRTTGDVNTEAFF.

A note on this clone: The identical CDR3 is also encoded by other nucleotide sequences in the sample. In DNA, the CDR3 is TGCAGCGTTGCGGGGGGCAACACTGAAGCTTTCTTT. Translating it yields CSVAGGNTEAFF. This chain joins TRBV29-1 and TRBJ1-1, with D tentatively TRBD1 (6 bases). The CDR3 is made up of 12 amino acids. V gave up 4 bases and J gave up 2 bases, with 8 bases separating them. The germline V gene has CDR1 SQVTM and CDR2 ANQGSEA.

In this sample, this clone turned up once. The chain uses TRBV11-2 and TRBJ1-6; 7 nucleotides line up with TRBD1. Germline V gives CDR1 SGHAT, CDR2 FQNNGV. Trimming took 6 bases from V and 10 from J; bases not matched to a gene: 15. This CDR3 is built from 16 residues. The CDR3 spells CASSLITGALGSPLHF. The CDR3 DNA follows: TGTGCCAGCAGTCTTATTACAGGGGCATTGGGATCACCCCTCCACTTT.

The chain employs TRBV5-5 and TRBJ2-5; 15 nucleotides align to TRBD2. V was clipped by 4 bases and J by 3 bases; unmatched bases: 1. The CDR3 is made up of 15 amino acids. CDR1 is SGHKS, CDR2 YYEKEE, per germline (reference sequence). CDR3 residues: CASSRTSGREETQYF. The DNA of the CDR3 is TGTGCCAGCAGCCGGACTAGCGGGAGGGAAGAGACCCAGTACTTC.

V is TRBV11-2 and J is TRBJ1-2; tentative D call: TRBD1 (6 bases). Germline V gene lookup returns CDR1 SGHAT and CDR2 FQNNGV. Trimming shortened V by 5 bases and J by 7 bases, and 17 bases separated the two germline ends. The CDR3 extends over 14 amino acids. The DNA for the CDR3 is TGTGCCAGCAGCCTGTCCGGGAGGGGGTCTGGCTACACCTTC. This sequence encodes CASSLSGRGSGYTF.

This rearrangement joins TRBV28 to TRBJ2-2; 10 bases agree with TRBD2. The CDR3 is 14 amino acids. Germline CDR1 and CDR2: MDHEN and SYDVKM. With 6 bases clipped from V and 6 bases from J, the junction kept 4 bases outside the gene matches. CDR3 loop: CASSLAGVSGELFF. Written as DNA, the CDR3 is TGTGCCAGCAGCCTAGCGGGAGTCTCCGGGGAGCTGTTTTTT.

The V and J genes are TRBV4-3 and TRBJ1-2, with 12 bases aligning to TRBD1. This CDR3 has 16 residues. Germline CDR1 and CDR2: LGHNA and YSLEER. With V trimmed by 4 bases and J by 4 bases, 7 bases remained unmatched. CDR3 DNA sequence: TGCGCCAGCAGCCCCGGGACAGGGGGCAGTTTCTATGGCTACACCTTC. Translated: CASSPGTGGSFYGYTF.

In regard to this clone: The junction departs from the called germline gene at one end, perhaps through a read error. The chain is built from TRBV6-5 and TRBJ1-5, with TRBD1 matching 11 bases. CDR1 and CDR2 (germline): MNHEY, SVGAGI. This CDR3 region has 13 residues. Written as DNA, the CDR3 is TGTGCCAGCAGTAACTTAGGACAGGGGGCGTACAATTTT. Its protein product is CASSNLGQGAYNF.

V is TRBV18 and J is TRBJ2-1; 8 bases match TRBD2. V lost 3 bases to trimming and J lost 1 base; unmatched junction nucleotides: 5. Germline lookup yields CDR1 KGHSH and CDR2 LQKENI. The CDR3 has 16 residues. CDR3: CASSPVGRGSYNEQFF. The CDR3 nucleotides read TGTGCCAGCTCACCGGTCGGGAGGGGGTCCTACAATGAGCAGTTCTTC.

The chain joins TRBV7-2 to TRBJ1-3; the D gene is possibly TRBD1 (6 bases). Germline V gives CDR1 SGHTA, CDR2 FQGNSA. CDR3 length: 15 amino acids. Trimming removed 5 bases at V and 0 bases at J, with 11 bases between. The CDR3, as DNA: TGTGCCAGCAGCCCACAGGGTAGCTCTGGAAACACCATATATTTT. Its translation: CASSPQGSSGNTIYF.

This chain joins TRBV18 and TRBJ1-2; the match to TRBD1 covers 8 bases. Germline loops: CDR1 KGHSH, CDR2 LQKENI. The trim removed 2 bases at V and 6 bases at J, leaving 5 bases unmatched. The CDR3 length is 14 residues. In nucleotides, the CDR3 is TGTGCCAGCTCACCAACGGACAGGGTCGATGGCTACACCTTC. It specifies CASSPTDRVDGYTF.

The chain links TRBV5-4 to TRBJ1-2; 8 bases are shared with TRBD1. This CDR3 has 17 residues. V trimming: 0 bases; J trimming: 1 base; junction bases outside the gene matches: 8. CDR1 is SGHNT, CDR2 YYREEE, per germline (reference sequence). The CDR3 coding sequence is TGTGCCAGCAGCTTGGCTGGACGACAGGGGATTAACTATGGCTACACCTTC. As protein: CASSLAGRQGINYGYTF.

V usage is TRBV18 and J usage is TRBJ1-1; no clear D. The ends were cut back, 5 bases at V and 4 bases at J, with 14 bases in the middle. This CDR3 spans 14 amino acids. Germline V gene lookup returns CDR1 KGHSH and CDR2 LQKENI. As DNA, the CDR3 is TGTGCCAGCTCAGTCGGGGATGATGCCACTGAAGCTTTCTTT. It codes for CASSVGDDATEAFF.

This clone has just one count. The CDR3 loop is CAWSGDRGINTIYF. The DNA of the CDR3 is TGTGCCTGGAGTGGGGACAGGGGGATAAACACCATATATTTT. The chain carries TRBV30 and TRBJ1-3; 11 bases are a match to TRBD1. This CDR3 is built from 14 residues. CDR1 GTSNPN and CDR2 SVGIG come from the germline V gene (reference sequence). The V gene end was trimmed by 1 base and the J gene end by 6 bases; junction bases not matched to a gene: 2. Based on the CDR3 plus reference TRBV30 and TRBJ1-3, the full variable domain is SQTIHQWPATLVQPVGSPLSLECTVEGTSNPNLYWYRQAAGRGLQLLFYSVGIGQISSEVPQNLSASRPQDRQFILSSKKLLLSDSGFYLCAWSGDRGINTIYFGEGSWLTVV.

The J gene is TRBJ2-2, the V gene TRBV6-5; D is undetermined. The CDR3 has 16 amino acids. Looked up from germline, CDR1 is MNHEY and CDR2 is SVGAGI. Trimming cost V 4 bases and J 5 bases, with 17 bases left between them. DNA for the CDR3: TGTGCCAGCAGTTTTGGTCTAACCCAACTGACCGGGGAGCTGTTTTTT. Protein product: CASSFGLTQLTGELFF.

There are a few counts of this clone. The rearrangement links TRBV28 to TRBJ1-3; 11 nucleotides line up with TRBD1. CDR3 size: 18 residues. Losses at the gene ends were 6 bases for V and 2 bases for J; bases not matched to a gene: 12. Germline loops: CDR1 MDHEN, CDR2 SYDVKM. The CDR3 bases are TGTGCCAGCAGCCGCCGTGGGGACAGGGGGACCACTGGAAACACCATATATTTT. The encoded protein is CASSRRGDRGTTGNTIYF.